These 10 T cell receptor beta chains originate from one sample sequenced in a study of neurological immune-mediated disorders. TCRdb re-analysed the 5' RACE reads in MiXCR, keeping a single row per CDR3 protein. The repertoire holds about 66,000 distinct CDR3 sequences, with around 4.2% as singletons. Material: PBMCs. Receptors originate from a man younger than 40 with multiple sclerosis.

This clonotype appeared many times. V usage is TRBV15 and J usage is TRBJ1-2; D is ambiguous. The V end lost 0 bases, the J end lost 4 bases, and 6 bases lay between the germline ends. Germline CDR1 is LNHNV and CDR2 is YYDKDF (reference sequence). There are 13 residues in the CDR3. CDR3 in amino acids: CATSRDALYGYTF. DNA for the CDR3: TGTGCCACCAGCAGAGATGCGCTCTATGGCTACACCTTC. Filled out from reference TRBV15 and TRBJ1-2, the complete variable domain reads DAMVIQNPRYQVTQFGKPVTLSCSQTLNHNVMYWYQQKSSQAPKLLFHYYDKDFNNEADTPDNFQSRRPNTSFCFLDIRSPGLGDTAMYLCATSRDALYGYTFGSGTRLTVV.

Many counts were recorded for this clonotype. The gene calls are TRBV9 and TRBJ1-1; D possibly corresponds to TRBD1 (5 bases). Germline-derived CDR1 and CDR2 are SGDLS and YYNGEE. V was cut by 4 bases and J by 2 bases, with 15 bases left in between. The CDR3 extends over 15 amino acids. The CDR3 reads CASSPGSGVNTEAFF. The CDR3 region has the DNA TGTGCCAGCAGCCCTGGCTCGGGGGTTAACACTGAAGCTTTCTTT.

In its sample, this clonotype was seen a few times. Just one base apart from a much larger clone, this may be a read error. The chain employs TRBV28 and TRBJ2-1; D is ambiguous. This CDR3 comprises 12 residues. The V gene's germline CDR1 is MDHEN and CDR2 SYDVKM. V was shortened by 6 bases and J by 3 bases, with 6 bases between the two germline ends. The CDR3 region has the DNA TGTGCCAGCAGCCCCGACTACAATGAGCAGTTCTTC. This codes for CASSPDYNEQFF.

This clonotype has just a few counts. The rearrangement uses TRBV10-3 and TRBJ2-7; D is undetermined. The CDR3 contains 12 residues. CDR1 and CDR2 (germline): ENHRY, SYGVKD. The V end was cut by 4 bases, the J end by 5 bases, with 9 bases between. For the CDR3, the DNA is TGTGCCATCAGTGGAATAAATGACGAGCAGTACTTC. Protein: CAISGINDEQYF.

At least ten counts were recorded for this clonotype. This chain links TRBV3-1 with TRBJ1-2, with unresolved D. In germline, CDR1 is LGHDT, CDR2 YNNKEL (reference sequence). V was cut by 0 bases and J by 5 bases, with 10 bases left in between. The CDR3 has 14 amino acids. The CDR3 here is CASSQDVTAYGYTF. The CDR3 DNA reads as TGTGCCAGCAGCCAAGATGTAACAGCTTATGGCTACACCTTC.

This clonotype appeared many times. V usage is TRBV20-1 and J usage is TRBJ2-1; TRBD2 is a possible D gene (6 bases). CDR3 size: 15 residues. V was clipped by 0 bases and J by 4 bases, with 13 bases between them. CDR1 is DFQATT, CDR2 SNEGSKA, per germline (reference sequence). CDR3 protein: CSARERGLAYNEQFF. In nucleotides, the CDR3 is TGCAGTGCTAGAGAGCGGGGCCTAGCATACAATGAGCAGTTCTTC.

This clonotype was seen only a few times. This chain connects TRBV29-1 to TRBJ1-2, with unresolved D. This CDR3 is 14 amino acids long. V was pared by 4 bases and J by 3 bases, with 15 bases between. CDR1 and CDR2 (germline): SQVTM, ANQGSEA. CDR3 in amino acids: CSVGPGKGDYGYTF. DNA of the CDR3: TGCAGCGTTGGCCCGGGAAAGGGCGACTATGGCTACACCTTC.

This clonotype was detected ten times or more. This CDR3 reads CASSLDGSYEQYF. CDR3 in DNA: TGCGCCAGCAGCTTGGATGGGTCCTACGAGCAGTACTTC. The chain uses TRBV5-1 and TRBJ2-7; D unclear. The CDR3 is 13 residues long. The ends were cut back, 0 bases at V and 1 base at J, with 5 bases in the middle. Germline V gives CDR1 SGHRS, CDR2 YFSETQ. The full variable domain, completed using reference TRBV5-1 and TRBJ2-7, is KAGVTQTPRYLIKTRGQQVTLSCSPISGHRSVSWYQQTPGQGLQFLFEYFSETQRNKGNFPGRFSGRQFSNSRSEMNVSTLELGDSALYLCASSLDGSYEQYFGPGTRLTVT.

This clonotype has more than one count but fewer than ten. This sequence joins TRBV6-2 or TRBV6-3 and TRBJ2-1; 14 nucleotides line up with TRBD2. This CDR3 contains 17 residues. Trimming removed 2 bases from V and 2 bases from J; junction bases left unmatched: 2. Looked up from germline, CDR1 is MNHEY and CDR2 is SVGEGT. CDR3 residues: CASSYGTSGGAYNEQFF. The CDR3 bases are TGTGCCAGCAGTTACGGGACTAGCGGGGGAGCCTACAATGAGCAGTTCTTC.

This clonotype was observed at least ten times. The rearrangement joins TRBV10-3 to TRBJ2-2; unclear D gene. V was trimmed by 8 bases and J by 0 bases, leaving 10 bases between them. From germline, CDR1 is ENHRY and CDR2 SYGVKD. CDR3 size: 14 residues. For the CDR3, the DNA is TGTGCCATCGGGCTAGTGACGAACACCGGGGAGCTGTTTTTT. It yields the protein CAIGLVTNTGELFF.